These T cell receptor beta chains were read from a single sample in a study of OX40 agonist ivuxolimab in advanced cancers. Method: immunoSEQ multiplex PCR; TCRdb's copy keeps in-frame clones and lacks some. This sample has roughly 60,000 clones, with under 95% found just once. This sample comprised CD4+ or CD8+ T cells sorted from blood, obtained in a trial of the OX40 agonist ivuxolimab. The receptor set was obtained from an adult with an advanced solid tumor such as melanoma, head and neck, liver or kidney cancer. Both conserved end residues are part of each CDR3. D genes are given only for firm matches. Clone sizes are given selectively: once, few, many, or a class where the clone is expanded.

>14|-|TRBV9|-|TRBJ2-3
TGTGCCAGCAGCGGGTACAGTAGCACAGATACGCAGTATTTT
CASSGYSSTDTQYF
>13|-|TRBV7-3|-|TRBJ2-5
TGTGCCAGCAGCTTTGGATTATTAGAGACCCAGTACTTC
CASSFGLLETQYF
>16|-|TRBV4-1|-|TRBJ1-5
TGCGCCAGCAGGCGTAGCCCGGCCCCCTTTAATCAGCCCCAGCATTTT
CASRRSPAPFNQPQHF
>15|-|TRBV2|-|TRBJ1-5
TGTGCCAGCAGTGTGGACGCCGATAGCAATCAGCCCCAGCATTTT
CASSVDADSNQPQHF
>17|-|TRBV19|-|TRBJ1-5
TGTGCCAGTAGTCTCGGGCGTGCTCCTTATAGCAATCAGCCCCAGCATTTT
CASSLGRAPYSNQPQHF
>11|-|TRBV6-1|-|TRBJ2-5
TGTGCCAGCTCGTACCAAGAGACCCAGTACTTC
CASSYQETQYF
>13|-|TRBV15|-|TRBJ1-1
TGTGCCACCAGCAGAGAACAGAACACTGAAGCTTTCTTT
CATSREQNTEAFF
>14|-|TRBV9|-|TRBJ2-3
TGTGCCAGCAGCGTAGTAGGTAGCACAGATACGCAGTATTTT
CASSVVGSTDTQYF
>14|-|TRBV5-1|-|TRBJ1-5
TGCGCCAGCAGCTACGGACCATCACCCCAGCCCCAGCATTTT
CASSYGPSPQPQHF
>15|-|TRBV4-1|-|TRBJ2-7
TGCGCCAGCAGCCAAGCGGGAGCACTTTTCTACGAGCAGTACTTC
CASSQAGALFYEQYF
>14|-|TRBV19|TRBD1|TRBJ2-5
TGTGCCAGTACCCGGACAGGGCTTGAAGAGACCCAGTACTTC
CASTRTGLEETQYF
>17|-|TRBV25-1|-|TRBJ2-1
TGTGCCAGCAGTGAATATAGAAGGGTCAGCTCCTACAATGAGCAGTTCTTC
CASSEYRRVSSYNEQFF
>13|-|TRBV18|-|TRBJ2-7
TGTGCCAGCTCACTTCAGGGCTCCTACGAGCAGTACTTC
CASSLQGSYEQYF
>12|-|TRBV5-6|-|TRBJ1-2
TGTGCCAGCAGCTTGGAGGTTTATGGCTACACCTTC
CASSLEVYGYTF
>10|-|TRBV20-1|-|TRBJ2-7
TGCAGTGCTAGGATCAACGAGCAGTACTTC
CSARINEQYF
>15|-|TRBV7-2|TRBD2|TRBJ2-1
TGTGCCAGCAGCTTACTCCTAGCGGGTTGGGTTGAGCAGTTCTTC
CASSLLLAGWVEQFF
>13|-|TRBV7-2|-|TRBJ2-7
TGTGCCAGCAGCTTAGGGGTGGCCTACGAGCAGTACTTC
CASSLGVAYEQYF
>14|once|TRBV5-1|-|TRBJ1-4
TGCGCCAGCAGCGCGGGTCCACCTCCCGAAAAACTGTTTTTT
CASSAGPPPEKLFF